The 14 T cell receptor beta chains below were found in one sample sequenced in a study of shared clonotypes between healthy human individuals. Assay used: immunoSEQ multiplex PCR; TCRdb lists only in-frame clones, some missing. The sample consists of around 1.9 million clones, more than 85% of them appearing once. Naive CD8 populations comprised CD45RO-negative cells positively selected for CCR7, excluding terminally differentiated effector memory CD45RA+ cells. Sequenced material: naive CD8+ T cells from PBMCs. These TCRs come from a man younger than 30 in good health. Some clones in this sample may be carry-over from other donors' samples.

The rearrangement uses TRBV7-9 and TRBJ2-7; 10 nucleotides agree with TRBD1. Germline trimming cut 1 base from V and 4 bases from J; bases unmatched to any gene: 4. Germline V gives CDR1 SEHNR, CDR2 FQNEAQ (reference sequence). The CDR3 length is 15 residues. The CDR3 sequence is CASSLGQGAPYEQYF. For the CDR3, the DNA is TGTGCCAGCAGCTTAGGACAGGGGGCCCCTTACGAGCAGTACTTC.

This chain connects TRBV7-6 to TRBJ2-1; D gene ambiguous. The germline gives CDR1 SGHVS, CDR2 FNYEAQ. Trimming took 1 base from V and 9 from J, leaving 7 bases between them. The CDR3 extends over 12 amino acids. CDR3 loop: CASSLVAGEQFF. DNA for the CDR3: TGTGCCAGCAGCTTAGTTGCAGGTGAGCAGTTCTTC.

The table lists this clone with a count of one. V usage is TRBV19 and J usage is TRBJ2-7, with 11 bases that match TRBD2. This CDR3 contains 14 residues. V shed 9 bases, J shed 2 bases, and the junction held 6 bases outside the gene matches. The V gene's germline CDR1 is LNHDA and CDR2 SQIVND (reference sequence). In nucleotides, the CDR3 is TGTGCCAGAAAACGACTAGCGGGAACCTACGAGCAGTACTTC. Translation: CARKRLAGTYEQYF. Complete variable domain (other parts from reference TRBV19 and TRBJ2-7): DGGITQSPKYLFRKEGQNVTLSCEQNLNHDAMYWYRQDPGQGLRLIYYSQIVNDFQKGDIAEGYSVSREKKESFPLTVTSAQKNPTAFYLCARKRLAGTYEQYFGPGTRLTVT.

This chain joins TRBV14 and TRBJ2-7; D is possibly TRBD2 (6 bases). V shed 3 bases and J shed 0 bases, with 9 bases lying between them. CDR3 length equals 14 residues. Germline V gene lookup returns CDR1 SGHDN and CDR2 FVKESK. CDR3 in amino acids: CASSQGLVSYEQYF. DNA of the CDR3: TGTGCCAGCAGCCAGGGACTCGTCTCCTACGAGCAGTACTTC.

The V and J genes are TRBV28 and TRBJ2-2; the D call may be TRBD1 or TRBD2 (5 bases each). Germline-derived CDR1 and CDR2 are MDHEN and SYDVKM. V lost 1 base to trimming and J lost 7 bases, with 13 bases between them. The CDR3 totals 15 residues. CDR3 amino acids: CASSLLGTRDGELFF. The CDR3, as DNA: TGTGCCAGCAGTTTATTAGGGACCCGCGACGGGGAGCTGTTTTTT.

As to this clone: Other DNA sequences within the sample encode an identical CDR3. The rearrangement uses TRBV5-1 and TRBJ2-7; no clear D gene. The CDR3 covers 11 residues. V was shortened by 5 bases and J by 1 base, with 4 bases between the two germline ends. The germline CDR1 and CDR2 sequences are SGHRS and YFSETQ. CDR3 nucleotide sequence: TGCGCCAGCAGAGCTTCCTACGAGCAGTACTTC. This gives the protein CASRASYEQYF.

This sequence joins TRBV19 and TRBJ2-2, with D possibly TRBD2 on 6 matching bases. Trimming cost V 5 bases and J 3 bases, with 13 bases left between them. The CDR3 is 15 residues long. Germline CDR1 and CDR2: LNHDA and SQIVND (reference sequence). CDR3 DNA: TGTGCCAGTAGTCTGCAGGGAGGAGACACCGGGGAGCTGTTTTTT. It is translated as CASSLQGGDTGELFF.

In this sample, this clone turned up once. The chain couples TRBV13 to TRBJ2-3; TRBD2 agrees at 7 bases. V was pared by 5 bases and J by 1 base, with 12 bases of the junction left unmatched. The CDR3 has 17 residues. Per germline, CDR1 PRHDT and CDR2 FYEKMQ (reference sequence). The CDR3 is CASSTREAGEGTDTQYF. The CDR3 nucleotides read TGTGCCAGCAGCACCCGTGAGGCGGGAGAAGGCACAGATACGCAGTATTTT.

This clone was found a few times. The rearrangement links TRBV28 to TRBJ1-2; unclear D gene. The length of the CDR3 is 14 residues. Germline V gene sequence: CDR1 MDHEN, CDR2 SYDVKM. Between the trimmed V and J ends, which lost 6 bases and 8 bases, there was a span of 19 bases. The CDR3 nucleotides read TGTGCCAGCAGCCCCGGGAACAGTGGGTCGGGCTACACCTTC. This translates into CASSPGNSGSGYTF.

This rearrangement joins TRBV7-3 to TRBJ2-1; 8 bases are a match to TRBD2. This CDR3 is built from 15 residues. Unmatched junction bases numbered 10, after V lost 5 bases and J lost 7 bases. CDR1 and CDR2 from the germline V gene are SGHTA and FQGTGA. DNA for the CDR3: TGTGCCAGCAGCCCCATGGCGGGAGGAAGGAATGAGCAGTTCTTC. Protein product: CASSPMAGGRNEQFF. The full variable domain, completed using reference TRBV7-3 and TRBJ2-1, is GAGVSQTPSNKVTEKGKYVELRCDPISGHTALYWYRQSLGQGPEFLIYFQGTGAADDSGLPNDRFFAVRPEGSVSTLKIQRTERGDSAVYLCASSPMAGGRNEQFFGPGTRLTVL.

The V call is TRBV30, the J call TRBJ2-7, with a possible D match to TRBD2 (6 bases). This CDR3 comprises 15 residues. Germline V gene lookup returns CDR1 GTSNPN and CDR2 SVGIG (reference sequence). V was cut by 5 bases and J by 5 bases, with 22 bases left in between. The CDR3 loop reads CAWSHGSTKEDEQYF. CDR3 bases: TGTGCCTGGTCACACGGGAGCACGAAGGAGGACGAGCAGTACTTC. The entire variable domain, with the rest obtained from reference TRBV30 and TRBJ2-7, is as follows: SQTIHQWPATLVQPVGSPLSLECTVEGTSNPNLYWYRQAAGRGLQLLFYSVGIGQISSEVPQNLSASRPQDRQFILSSKKLLLSDSGFYLCAWSHGSTKEDEQYFGPGTRLTVT.

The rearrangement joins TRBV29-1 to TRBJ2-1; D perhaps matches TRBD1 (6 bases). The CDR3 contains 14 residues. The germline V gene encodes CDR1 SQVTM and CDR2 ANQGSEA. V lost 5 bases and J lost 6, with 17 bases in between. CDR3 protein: CSVLGDTFRNEQFF. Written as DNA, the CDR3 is TGCAGCGTTCTAGGGGACACCTTTCGCAATGAGCAGTTCTTC.

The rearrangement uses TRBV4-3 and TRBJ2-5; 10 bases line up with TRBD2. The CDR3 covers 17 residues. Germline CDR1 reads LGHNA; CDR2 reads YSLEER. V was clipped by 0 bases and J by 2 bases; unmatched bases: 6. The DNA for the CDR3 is TGCGCCAGCAGCCAAGAGCGCAGCGGGAGGGCTCAAGAGACCCAGTACTTC. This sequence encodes CASSQERSGRAQETQYF.

The CDR3 sequence: CATNRKDRGLADTQYF. The CDR3 region has the DNA TGTGCCACCAACCGAAAGGACAGGGGTTTAGCAGATACGCAGTATTTT. V usage is TRBV7-9 and J usage is TRBJ2-3; 9 nucleotides match TRBD1. The ends lost 10 bases at V and 4 bases at J; junction bases unmatched: 15. The length of the CDR3 is 16 residues. The germline V gene encodes CDR1 SEHNR and CDR2 FQNEAQ (reference sequence).